This TCR beta chain was identified during a study of shared clonotypes between healthy human individuals. CD4+ cells were split into CD45RA+ naive and CD45RA-negative memory subsets. As processed by the authors: Because ImmunoSEQ provided only junction sequences with no quality scores, the filtering differed. Data came from immunoSEQ multiplex PCR; TCRdb stores just in-frame clones and leaves some out. D and trimming were read from the DNA, whereas the V and J calls and clone size are those reported in that table. This sample has around 2,000,000 clones, with about 95% found just once. With regard to this clone: Its antigen is unidentified.

From germline, CDR1 is GTSNPN and CDR2 SVGIG (reference sequence). The CDR3 has 14 amino acids. Trimming left V 5 bases short and J 1 base short, with 11 bases between. Study findings and constraints: Rarefaction demonstrated incomplete sorted-subset sequencing despite large depth.

V gene TRBV30 combines with J gene TRBJ2-2, with no clear D. Sequencing was performed on naive CD4+ T cells sorted from blood. Subset indicated: CD45RA+ positively selected. The sequence was obtained from a man aged 18 to 30 in good health. CDR3: CAWPGVRNTGELFF. DNA for the CDR3: TGTGCCTGGCCTGGGGTCAGGAACACCGGGGAGCTGTTTTTT.